The subject of this entry is one TCR beta chain. The entry originates in a study of blood T cell repertoires in COVID-19. At the level of the study: Donors in the United States, Italy and Spain gave samples during acute or convalescent COVID-19. T cells, B-cell-depleted T cells, or PBMCs supplied cDNA or gDNA.

Germline V gene data show CDR1 as WNHNN and CDR2 as SYGVQD (reference sequence). This CDR3 spans 15 amino acids. Trimming stripped 3 bases from V and 5 bases from J, with 16 bases between. Generated by immunoSEQ multiplex PCR, the TCRdb table keeps only in-frame clones and is missing some. Here the sample spans approximately 360,000 clones, around 90% being singletons. The source of this sequence is a man aged 35 to 55 with acute or convalescent COVID-19. The V gene is TRBV10-1, the J gene TRBJ2-5; the D gene is possibly TRBD2 (6 bases). Sample: peripheral blood. CDR3 in amino acids: CASSDQGGEQETQYF. The CDR3 nucleotides read TGCGCCAGCAGTGACCAGGGCGGGGAACAGGAGACCCAGTACTTC.